The 26 T cell receptor beta chains listed next were all sequenced from one sample in a study of cytomegalovirus exposure and HLA in healthy donors. Primers for the PCR totalled 60 Vbeta and 13 Jbeta. TCRdb keeps only in-frame clones here, not all; method: immunoSEQ multiplex PCR. The sample holds about 120,000 clones, approximately 75% seen once. Sequencing was done on a sample of PBMCs. The origin of the receptors is a man aged 45-60 years in good health and CMV-seropositive.

The rearrangement uses TRBV21-1 and TRBJ1-3; the D call TRBD1 from the table was never checked on the DNA. TRBV21-1 is a documented pseudogene. The CDR3 is 14 amino acids. The CDR3 bases are TGTGCCAGACAGGGGAAAGAGTCTGGAAACACCATATATTTT. It specifies CARQGKESGNTIYF.

The chain recombines TRBV6-1 with TRBJ2-5; 11 bases fit TRBD2. Matching the DNA end better, TRBJ2-7 makes the J call doubtful. The CDR3 covers 15 residues. Per germline, CDR1 MNHNS and CDR2 SASEGT. The CDR3 bases are TGTGCCAGCAGTGAAGGGACTAGCGGGCCCTACGAGCAGTACTTC. Its protein is CASSEGTSGPYEQYF.

This sequence joins TRBV5-1 and TRBJ2-7; 8 bases line up with TRBD2. The germline V gene has CDR1 SGHRS and CDR2 YFSETQ. V lost 0 bases, J lost 0 bases, and 11 bases stayed unmatched. The CDR3 loop spans 18 amino acids. The CDR3, as DNA: TGCGCCAGCAGCTTGGATCCCAGCGGGAGCACCCTCTCCTACGAGCAGTACTTC. This sequence encodes CASSLDPSGSTLSYEQYF.

This clone is a singleton in its sample. The chain joins TRBV6-6 to TRBJ2-7; possible D gene TRBD1, 6 bases. Germline V lookup: CDR1 MNHNY, CDR2 SVGAGI (reference sequence). The CDR3 has 15 amino acids. The ends were cut back, 0 bases at V and 2 bases at J, with 11 bases in the middle. The CDR3 nucleotides read TGTGCCAGCAGTTACTCCGACAGGCCTACCTACGAGCAGTACTTC. Its protein product is CASSYSDRPTYEQYF.

The chain links TRBV6-5 to TRBJ2-7; D may be TRBD1 (5 bases). Germline CDR1 MNHEY, CDR2 SVGAGI. This CDR3 is built from 13 residues. Trimming took 5 bases from V and 2 from J, leaving 10 bases between them. CDR3 DNA: TGTGCCAGCAGTCGACAGAAGCCCTACGAGCAGTACTTC. Translating gives CASSRQKPYEQYF.

The sample holds one count of this clone. The rearrangement links TRBV12-5 to TRBJ2-2, with 13 nucleotides matching TRBD2. Germline loops: CDR1 LGHNT, CDR2 FRNRAP. This CDR3 has 16 amino acids. Trimming took 3 bases from V and 4 from J; bases not matched to a gene: 2. CDR3 coding DNA: TGTGCTAGTGGTTTAGGACTAGCGGGGGTCACCGGGGAGCTGTTTTTT. Amino acids: CASGLGLAGVTGELFF.

This clone was counted only a few times. DNA of the CDR3: TGTGCCAGCAGTCCGACAGGGGGCGCGGGCTACACCTTC. Encoded protein: CASSPTGGAGYTF. V gene TRBV2 combines with J gene TRBJ1-2, with 10 bases identical to TRBD1. V lost 5 bases to trimming and J lost 8 bases; unmatched junction nucleotides: 5. CDR3 length: 13 amino acids. Germline CDR1 SNHLY, CDR2 FYNNEI. The complete variable domain, with remaining parts taken from reference TRBV2 and TRBJ1-2, reads EPEVTQTPSHQVTQMGQEVILRCVPISNHLYFYWYRQILGQKVEFLVSFYNNEISEKSEIFDDQFSVERPDGSNFTLKIRSTKLEDSAMYFCASSPTGGAGYTFGSGTRLTVV.

This clone was counted once. The V call is TRBV7-9, the J call TRBJ2-3; TRBD1 agrees at 7 bases. Germline CDR1 and CDR2: SEHNR and FQNEAQ (reference sequence). This CDR3 has 15 residues. The ends lost 5 bases at V and 2 bases at J; junction bases unmatched: 7. CDR3 bases: TGTGCCAGCAGCAAATCGACAGGGCTCACAGATACGCAGTATTTT. Encoded protein: CASSKSTGLTDTQYF.

Only a few counts were recorded for this clone. This chain links TRBV6-4 with TRBJ1-2; maybe TRBD1 (6 bases). CDR1 and CDR2 (germline): MRHNA, SNTAGT. V lost 3 bases and J 8 bases, leaving 19 bases between the germline ends. The CDR3 contains 15 residues. The CDR3 DNA reads as TGTGCCAGCAGTGATGGGAACAGGGCGAACGGGGGCTACACCTTC. Its protein is CASSDGNRANGGYTF.

CDR3 amino acids: CASSLGSGFAGTEAFF. DNA for the CDR3: TGCGCCAGCAGCTTGGGTTCTGGGTTTGCGGGGACTGAAGCTTTCTTT. The rearrangement joins TRBV5-1 to TRBJ1-1, with no clear D. The CDR3 loop spans 16 amino acids. Deletions cut 0 bases from V and 5 bases from J, with 17 bases between. The germline gives CDR1 SGHRS, CDR2 YFSETQ.

The rearrangement joins TRBV14 to TRBJ2-2, with a weak D call TRBD1 (6 bases). Trimming took off 4 bases at V and 0 bases at J, with 9 bases between the two ends. Germline V gives CDR1 SGHDN, CDR2 FVKESK. The CDR3 totals 15 residues. CDR3 region: CASSLWTANTGELFF. In nucleotides, the CDR3 is TGTGCCAGCAGCCTTTGGACAGCGAACACCGGGGAGCTGTTTTTT.

This clone was counted a few times. V and J are TRBV5-6 and TRBJ1-2; 8 nucleotides line up with TRBD1. J gave up 3 bases and V 4 bases, and 2 bases lay outside the gene matches. CDR1 and CDR2 from the germline V gene are SGHDT and YYEEEE. The CDR3 extends over 13 amino acids. CDR3 protein: CASSPTGDYGYTF. The DNA for the CDR3 is TGTGCCAGCAGCCCGACAGGGGACTATGGCTACACCTTC.

This clone has just a few counts. Here the CDR3 reads CASSPGTGDQPQHF. The CDR3 nucleotides are TGCGCCAGCAGCCCGGGGACAGGGGATCAGCCCCAGCATTTT. The chain links TRBV5-1 to TRBJ1-5; 10 nucleotides agree with TRBD1. Germline assignment: CDR1 SGHRS and CDR2 YFSETQ. V dropped 4 bases and J dropped 5; count of bases not matched to a gene: 3. CDR3 length equals 14 residues.

The rearrangement joins TRBV19 to TRBJ1-1; no definite D call. CDR3 size: 14 residues. V lost 3 bases and J lost 4, with 12 bases in between. Germline lookup yields CDR1 LNHDA and CDR2 SQIVND (reference sequence). Written as DNA, the CDR3 is TGTGCCAGTAGTATCGAAACTATCGGCACTGAAGCTTTCTTT. It encodes CASSIETIGTEAFF.

The V and J genes are TRBV5-6 and TRBJ2-4; D might be TRBD2 (7 bases). The CDR3 extends over 17 amino acids. Germline V gene data show CDR1 as SGHDT and CDR2 as YYEEEE. Deletions cut 4 bases from V and 0 bases from J, with 17 bases between. In DNA, the CDR3 is TGTGCCAGCAGCCCTGTTTTAGGGGGGGGAGCCAAAAACATTCAGTACTTC. This gives the protein CASSPVLGGGAKNIQYF. Based on the CDR3 plus reference TRBV5-6 and TRBJ2-4, the full variable domain is DAGVTQSPTHLIKTRGQQVTLRCSPKSGHDTVSWYQQALGQGPQFIFQYYEEEERQRGNFPDRFSGHQFPNYSSELNVNALLLGDSALYLCASSPVLGGGAKNIQYFGAGTRLSVL.

In its sample, this clone was seen a few times. J is TRBJ2-2 and V is TRBV7-9, with D unresolved. CDR1 and CDR2 (germline): SEHNR, FQNEAQ (reference sequence). The V gene lost 5 bases and the J gene lost 1 base, with 5 bases spanning the gap. This CDR3 contains 13 residues. CDR3 DNA sequence: TGTGCCAGCAGCCGCGGGAACACCGGGGAGCTGTTTTTT. Protein sequence: CASSRGNTGELFF.

This clone appeared a single time. The J gene is TRBJ2-1, the V gene TRBV9; a possible D gene is TRBD1 (5 bases). The V and J ends lost 0 bases and 5 bases respectively, with 27 bases between them. Germline V gene sequence: CDR1 SGDLS, CDR2 YYNGEE. The CDR3 extends over 20 amino acids. CDR3 bases: TGTGCCAGCAGCGTAGCTGATCTCGCTATCAGGGCGTCTCGCAACAATGAGCAGTTCTTC. This encodes CASSVADLAIRASRNNEQFF. The full variable domain, with the rest looked up from reference TRBV9 and TRBJ2-1, is DSGVTQTPKHLITATGQRVTLRCSPRSGDLSVYWYQQSLDQGLQFLIQYYNGEERAKGNILERFSAQQFPDLHSELNLSSLELGDSALYFCASSVADLAIRASRNNEQFFGPGTRLTVL.

The J gene is TRBJ1-2, the V gene TRBV5-5, with D tentatively TRBD1 (6 bases). CDR1 is SGHKS and CDR2 is YYEKEE in the germline V gene (reference sequence). CDR3 length equals 13 residues. Trimming pared 4 bases from V and 5 bases from J, leaving 12 bases between. In DNA, the CDR3 is TGTGCCAGCAGCCCGGACAGACCTTATGGCTACACCTTC. Amino acids: CASSPDRPYGYTF.

This chain links TRBV19 with TRBJ2-7, with 10 bases identical to TRBD2. Germline V lookup: CDR1 LNHDA, CDR2 SQIVND (reference sequence). The CDR3 loop spans 15 amino acids. V shed 5 bases, J shed 0 bases, and the junction held 4 bases outside the gene matches. CDR3 sequence: CASSPLAGLSYEQYF. CDR3 nucleotides: TGTGCCAGTAGTCCACTAGCGGGGCTCTCCTACGAGCAGTACTTC. The full variable domain, in which reference TRBV19 and TRBJ2-7 provide the parts outside the CDR3, is DGGITQSPKYLFRKEGQNVTLSCEQNLNHDAMYWYRQDPGQGLRLIYYSQIVNDFQKGDIAEGYSVSREKKESFPLTVTSAQKNPTAFYLCASSPLAGLSYEQYFGPGTRLTVT.

This sequence joins TRBV6-1 and TRBJ1-4, with TRBD1 identical over 7 bases. The CDR3 extends over 14 amino acids. Germline CDR1 and CDR2: MNHNS and SASEGT. V was pared by 7 bases and J by 5 bases, with 7 bases of the junction left unmatched. The CDR3, as DNA: TGTGCCAGCACCCGCGACAGGGAAAATGAAAAACTGTTTTTT. Residues: CASTRDRENEKLFF.

V is TRBV9 and J is TRBJ1-2, with D perhaps matching TRBD1 (5 bases). V gave up 3 bases and J gave up 4 bases, with 13 bases separating them. Germline V gene lookup returns CDR1 SGDLS and CDR2 YYNGEE. This CDR3 contains 14 residues. CDR3 protein: CASSDGQGSYGYTF. In DNA form, the CDR3 reads TGTGCCAGCAGCGACGGGCAGGGTAGCTATGGCTACACCTTC.

This clone was recorded only once. This rearrangement joins TRBV5-4 to TRBJ1-2, with D perhaps TRBD1 (6 bases). Trimming took off 5 bases at V and 4 bases at J, with 18 bases between the two ends. Per germline, CDR1 SGHNT and CDR2 YYREEE (reference sequence). The CDR3 runs to 15 residues. This chain's CDR3 is CASSPTLDRSYGYTF. DNA of the CDR3: TGTGCCAGCAGTCCTACTTTGGACAGATCCTATGGCTACACCTTC.

This clone was seen only once. The chain has TRBV15 and TRBJ1-6, with no clear D. V was trimmed by 4 bases and J by 13 bases, leaving 14 bases between them. The CDR3 is 13 residues long. Germline lookup yields CDR1 LNHNV and CDR2 YYDKDF (reference sequence). Here the CDR3 reads CATSILARGPLHF. In DNA form, the CDR3 reads TGTGCCACCAGCATCTTGGCCCGCGGGCCCCTCCACTTT.

The V call is TRBV9, the J call TRBJ2-1, with D unclear. CDR1 is SGDLS, CDR2 YYNGEE, per germline. The length of the CDR3 is 13 residues. V lost 4 bases and J lost 8, with 13 bases in between. This chain's CDR3 is CASSPGPNDEQFF. The CDR3 bases are TGTGCCAGCAGCCCGGGTCCAAACGATGAGCAGTTCTTC.

Points on this clone: At one end the junction does not follow the germline gene, possibly because of a read error. The chain links TRBV25-1 to TRBJ2-1; TRBD2 aligns across 8 bases. From germline, CDR1 is MGHDK and CDR2 SYGVNS. CDR3 size: 11 residues. The CDR3 DNA reads TGTGCCAGCAGTGATGACGGGGGGGTACTCTTC. Amino acids: CASSDDGGVLF.

This sequence joins TRBV19 and TRBJ1-4, with a possible D match to TRBD1 (5 bases). Germline-derived CDR1 and CDR2 are LNHDA and SQIVND (reference sequence). The CDR3 runs 15 residues. V lost 3 bases and J lost 7, with 15 bases in between. The CDR3 sequence: CASSIGLIGGEKLFF. The CDR3 bases are TGTGCCAGTAGTATCGGTCTTATCGGGGGTGAAAAACTGTTTTTT.